The TCR beta chain described here comes from a study of identical twins. V shed 4 bases and J shed 4 bases, with 10 bases lying between them. CDR3 length: 14 residues. The table lists this clonotype with a few counts. Its antigen is still unknown. It was template switching that added a universal primer site, and there were unique molecular identifiers on the cDNA. TCRdb re-called the 5' RACE reads through MiXCR, storing one row per CDR3 protein. This sample yields more than 400,000 distinct CDR3 sequences, of which around 15% are seen a single time; less than 0.5% belongs to the top ten. Findings of the study overall: Twins' excess sharing was less marked for out-of-frame beta sequences.

Healthy Caucasians alone served as donors. These data were likewise used in another study, on yellow fever vaccine responses in identical twins.

V is TRBV12-3 or TRBV12-4 and J is TRBJ1-4; D is possibly TRBD1 (5 bases). The receptor comes from a woman aged 18-30 years in good health. The sample taken for sequencing was CD4+ T cells sorted from blood. The CDR3 sequence: CASSWGGGNEKLFF. The CDR3 DNA sequence: TGTGCCAGCAGTTGGGGCGGGGGTAATGAAAAACTGTTTTTT.